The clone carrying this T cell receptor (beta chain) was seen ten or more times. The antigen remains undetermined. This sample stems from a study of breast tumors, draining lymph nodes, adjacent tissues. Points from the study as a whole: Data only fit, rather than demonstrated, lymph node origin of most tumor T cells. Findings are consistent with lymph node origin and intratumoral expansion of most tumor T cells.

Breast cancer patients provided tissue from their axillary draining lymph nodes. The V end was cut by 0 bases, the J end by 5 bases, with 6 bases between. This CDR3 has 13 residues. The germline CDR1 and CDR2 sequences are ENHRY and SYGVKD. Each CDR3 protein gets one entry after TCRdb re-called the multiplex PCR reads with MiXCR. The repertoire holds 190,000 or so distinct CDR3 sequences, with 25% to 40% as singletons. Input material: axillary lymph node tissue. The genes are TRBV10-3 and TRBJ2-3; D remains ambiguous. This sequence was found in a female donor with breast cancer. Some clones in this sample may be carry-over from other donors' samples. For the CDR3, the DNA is TGTGCCATCAGTGAGTCGATTAGAGATACGCAGTATTTT. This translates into CAISESIRDTQYF.